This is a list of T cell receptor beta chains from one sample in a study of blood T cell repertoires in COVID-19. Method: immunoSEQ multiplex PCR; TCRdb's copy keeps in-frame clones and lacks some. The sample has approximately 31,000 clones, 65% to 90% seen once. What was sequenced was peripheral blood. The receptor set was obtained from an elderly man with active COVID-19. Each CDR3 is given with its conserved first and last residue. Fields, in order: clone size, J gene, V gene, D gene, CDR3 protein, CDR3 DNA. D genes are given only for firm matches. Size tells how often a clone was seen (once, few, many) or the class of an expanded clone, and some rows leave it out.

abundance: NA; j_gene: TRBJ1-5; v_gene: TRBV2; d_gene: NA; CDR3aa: CASDQGLGNQPQHF; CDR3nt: TGTGCCAGCGATCAGGGGCTCGGCAATCAGCCCCAGCATTTT
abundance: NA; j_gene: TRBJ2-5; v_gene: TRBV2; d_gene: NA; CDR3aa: CASSEALAETQYF; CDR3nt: TGTGCCAGCAGTGAAGCGCTAGCTGAGACCCAGTACTTC
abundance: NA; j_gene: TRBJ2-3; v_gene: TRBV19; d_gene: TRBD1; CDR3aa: CASSIDGQGTPWLF; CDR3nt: TGTGCCAGTAGTATAGACGGACAGGGCACTCCCTGGTTGTTT
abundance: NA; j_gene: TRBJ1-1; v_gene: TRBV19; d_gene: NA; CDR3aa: CASSIGQKNTEAFF; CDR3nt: TGTGCCAGTAGTATTGGTCAGAAGAACACTGAAGCTTTCTTT
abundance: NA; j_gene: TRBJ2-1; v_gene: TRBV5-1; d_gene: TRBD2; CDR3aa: CASSLIAGEYNEQFF; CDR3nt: TGCGCCAGCAGCTTAATAGCGGGGGAGTACAATGAGCAGTTCTTC
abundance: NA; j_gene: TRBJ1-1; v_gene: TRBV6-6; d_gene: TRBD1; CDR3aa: CASNPGTGAFGTEAFF; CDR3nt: TGTGCCAGCAATCCCGGGACAGGGGCGTTTGGCACTGAAGCTTTCTTT
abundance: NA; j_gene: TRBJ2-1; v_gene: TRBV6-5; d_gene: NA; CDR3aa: CASSPRGASYNEQFF; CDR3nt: TGTGCCAGCAGTCCACGGGGGGCTTCCTACAATGAGCAGTTCTTC
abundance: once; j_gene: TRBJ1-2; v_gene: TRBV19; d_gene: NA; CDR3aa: CATSVDTPHGYTF; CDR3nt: TGTGCCACCTCGGTGGACACGCCTCATGGCTACACCTTC
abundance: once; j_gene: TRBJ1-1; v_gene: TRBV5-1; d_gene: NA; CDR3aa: CASSLAGGGPAEAFF; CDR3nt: TGCGCCAGCAGCTTGGCCGGCGGAGGGCCGGCTGAAGCTTTCTTT
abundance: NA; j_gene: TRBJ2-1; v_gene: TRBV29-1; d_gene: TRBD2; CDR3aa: CSVYAVGTMSSYNEQFF; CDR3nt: TGCAGCGTATACGCGGTTGGGACTATGAGCTCCTACAATGAGCAGTTCTTC
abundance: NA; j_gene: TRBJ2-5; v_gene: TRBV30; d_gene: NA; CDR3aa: CAWRSAGTQETQYF; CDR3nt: TGTGCCTGGAGGTCTGCGGGTACCCAAGAGACCCAGTACTTC
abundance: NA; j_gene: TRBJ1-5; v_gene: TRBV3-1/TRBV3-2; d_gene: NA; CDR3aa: CASSQGAGNQPQHF; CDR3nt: TGTGCCAGCAGCCAGGGGGCGGGCAATCAGCCCCAGCATTTT
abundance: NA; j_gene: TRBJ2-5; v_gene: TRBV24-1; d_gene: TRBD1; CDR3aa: CATSDNTGGRETQYF; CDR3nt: TGTGCCACCAGTGACAATACAGGGGGCCGTGAGACCCAGTACTTC
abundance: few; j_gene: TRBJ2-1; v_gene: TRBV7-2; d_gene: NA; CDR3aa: CASSSQGGGYNEQFF; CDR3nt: TGTGCCAGCAGCTCACAAGGGGGGGGTTACAATGAGCAGTTCTTC
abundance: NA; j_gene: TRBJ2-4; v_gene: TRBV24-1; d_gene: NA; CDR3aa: CATSDTRTAKNIQYF; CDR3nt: TGTGCCACCAGTGACACCCGGACAGCGAAAAACATTCAGTACTTC
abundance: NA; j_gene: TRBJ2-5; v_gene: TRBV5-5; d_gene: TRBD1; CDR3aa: CASSLRTGALQETQYF; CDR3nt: TGTGCCAGCAGCTTGAGGACAGGAGCCCTCCAAGAGACCCAGTACTTC
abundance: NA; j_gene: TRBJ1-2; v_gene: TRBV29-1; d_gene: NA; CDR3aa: CSGSVTGLDGYTF; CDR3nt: TGCAGCGGCTCTGTGACAGGACTAGATGGCTACACCTTC
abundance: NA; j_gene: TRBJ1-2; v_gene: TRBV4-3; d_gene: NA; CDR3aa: CASSQQGGYGYTF; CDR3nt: TGCGCCAGCAGCCAACAGGGTGGGTATGGCTACACCTTC
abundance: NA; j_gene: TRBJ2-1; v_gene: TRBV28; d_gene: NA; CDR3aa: CASRYLWGTYNEQFF; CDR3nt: TGTGCCAGCAGGTACCTGTGGGGGACATACAATGAGCAGTTCTTC
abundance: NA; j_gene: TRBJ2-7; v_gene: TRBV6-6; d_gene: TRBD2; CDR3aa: CASSPIRLAGYYEQYF; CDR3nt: TGTGCCAGCAGCCCTATCCGACTAGCGGGATACTACGAGCAGTACTTC
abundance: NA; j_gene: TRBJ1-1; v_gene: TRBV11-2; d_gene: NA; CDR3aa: CASSLQNTEAFF; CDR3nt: TGTGCCAGCAGCTTACAGAACACTGAAGCTTTCTTT
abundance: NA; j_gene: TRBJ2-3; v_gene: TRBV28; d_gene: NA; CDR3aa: CASSPGGTGTDTQYF; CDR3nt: TGTGCCAGCAGCCCTGGGGGGACAGGCACAGATACGCAGTATTTT
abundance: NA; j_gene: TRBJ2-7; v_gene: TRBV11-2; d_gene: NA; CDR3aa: CASSLVRGAYEQYF; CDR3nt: TGTGCCAGCAGCTTAGTCAGGGGGGCCTACGAGCAGTACTTC
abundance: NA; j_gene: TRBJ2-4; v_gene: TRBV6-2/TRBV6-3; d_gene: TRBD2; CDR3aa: CASSYGWLAGGWSF; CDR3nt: TGTGCCAGCAGTTACGGTTGGCTAGCGGGGGGCTGGTCCTTC
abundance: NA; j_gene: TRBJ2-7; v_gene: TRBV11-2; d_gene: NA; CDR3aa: CASSLSGGVEQYF; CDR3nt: TGTGCCAGCAGCTTATCGGGGGGCGTGGAGCAGTACTTC
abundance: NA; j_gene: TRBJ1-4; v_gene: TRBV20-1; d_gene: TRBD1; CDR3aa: CSASLAGTGTEKLFF; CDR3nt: TGCAGTGCTAGTCTTGCCGGGACAGGGACTGAAAAACTGTTTTTT
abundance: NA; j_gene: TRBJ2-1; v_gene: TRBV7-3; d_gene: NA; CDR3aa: CASSPLVGPVNEQFF; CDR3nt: TGTGCCAGCAGCCCGTTAGTTGGTCCGGTCAATGAGCAGTTCTTC
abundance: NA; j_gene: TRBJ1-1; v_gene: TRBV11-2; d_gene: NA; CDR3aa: CASSQTGADTEAFF; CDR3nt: TGTGCCAGCAGCCAGACAGGAGCTGACACTGAAGCTTTCTTT
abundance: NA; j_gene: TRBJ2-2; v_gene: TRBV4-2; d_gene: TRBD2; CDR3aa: CASSQDVSGVTGELFF; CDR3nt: TGTGCCAGCAGCCAAGATGTTAGCGGGGTCACCGGGGAGCTGTTTTTT
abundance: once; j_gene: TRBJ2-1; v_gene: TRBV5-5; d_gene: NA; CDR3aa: CASSPDGQGGYEQFF; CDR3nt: TGTGCCAGCAGCCCCGATGGACAGGGAGGGTATGAGCAGTTCTTC
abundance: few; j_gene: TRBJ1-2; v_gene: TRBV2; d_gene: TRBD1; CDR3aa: CASTGTGAFGYTF; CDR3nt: TGTGCCAGCACCGGGACAGGGGCTTTTGGCTACACCTTC
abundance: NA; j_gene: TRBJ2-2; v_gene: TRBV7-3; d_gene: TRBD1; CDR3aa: CASSLDRQTGELFF; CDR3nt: TGTGCCAGCAGTTTGGACAGGCAGACCGGGGAGCTGTTTTTT
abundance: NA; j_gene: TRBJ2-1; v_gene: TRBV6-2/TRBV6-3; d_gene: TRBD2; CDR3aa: CASSPFTSGRSNEQFF; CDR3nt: TGTGCCAGCAGTCCCTTCACTAGCGGGAGAAGTAATGAGCAGTTCTTC
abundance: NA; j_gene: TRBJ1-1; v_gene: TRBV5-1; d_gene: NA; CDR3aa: CASSLGRDTEAFF; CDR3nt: TGCGCCAGCAGCTTAGGCAGGGACACTGAAGCTTTCTTT
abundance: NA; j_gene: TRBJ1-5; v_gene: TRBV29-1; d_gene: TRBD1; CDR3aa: CSVQLGRGAQPQHF; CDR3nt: TGCAGCGTTCAACTGGGCAGGGGGGCTCAGCCCCAGCATTTT
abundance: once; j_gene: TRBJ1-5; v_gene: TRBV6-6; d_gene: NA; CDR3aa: CASSYAGQQHQPQHF; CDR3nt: TGTGCCAGCAGTTACGCCGGACAGCAGCATCAGCCCCAGCATTTT
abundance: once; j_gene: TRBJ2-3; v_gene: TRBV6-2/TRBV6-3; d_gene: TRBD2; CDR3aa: CASSNYGGATDTQYF; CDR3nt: TGTGCCAGCAGTAACTACGGGGGGGCAACAGATACGCAGTATTTT
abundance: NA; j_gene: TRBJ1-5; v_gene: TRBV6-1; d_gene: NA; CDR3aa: CASSERENQPQHF; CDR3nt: TGTGCCAGCAGTGAAAGGGAGAATCAGCCCCAGCATTTT
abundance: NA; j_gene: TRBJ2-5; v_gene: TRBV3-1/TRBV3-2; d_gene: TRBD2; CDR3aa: CASSFGLAGGFETQYF; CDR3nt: TGTGCCAGCAGCTTTGGACTAGCGGGGGGTTTTGAGACCCAGTACTTC
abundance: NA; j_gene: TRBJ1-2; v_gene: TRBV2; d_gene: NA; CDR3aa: CASSAQGTTYGYTF; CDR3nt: TGTGCCAGCAGTGCACAGGGTACCACCTATGGCTACACCTTC
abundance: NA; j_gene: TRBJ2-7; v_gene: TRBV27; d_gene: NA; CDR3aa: CASSSTGGWHFYEQYF; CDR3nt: TGTGCCAGCAGTTCGACTGGGGGGTGGCACTTTTACGAGCAGTACTTC
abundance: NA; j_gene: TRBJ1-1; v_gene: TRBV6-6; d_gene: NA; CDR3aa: CASSYQGGEAFF; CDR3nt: TGTGCCAGCAGTTACCAGGGCGGAGAAGCTTTCTTT
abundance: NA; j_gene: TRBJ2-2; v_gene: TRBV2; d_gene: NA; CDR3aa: CASSVTGFHDNTGELFF; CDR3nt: TGTGCCAGCAGTGTTACAGGATTTCATGATAACACCGGGGAGCTGTTTTTT
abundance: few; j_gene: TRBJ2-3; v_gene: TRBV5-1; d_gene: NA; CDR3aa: CASSLQGGYTDTQYF; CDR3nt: TGCGCCAGCAGCTTGCAAGGCGGATACACAGATACGCAGTATTTT
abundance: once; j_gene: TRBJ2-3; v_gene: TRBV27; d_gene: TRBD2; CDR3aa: CASSGTSGGTSTDTQYF; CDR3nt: TGTGCCAGCAGTGGGACTAGCGGGGGGACTAGCACAGATACGCAGTATTTT
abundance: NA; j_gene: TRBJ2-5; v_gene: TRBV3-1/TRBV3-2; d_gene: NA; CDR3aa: CASSDTGRETQYF; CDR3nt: TGTGCCAGCAGCGACACAGGGCGGGAGACCCAGTACTTC
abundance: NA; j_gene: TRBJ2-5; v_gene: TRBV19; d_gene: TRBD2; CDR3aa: CASSTSGEETQYF; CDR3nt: TGTGCCAGTAGTACTAGCGGGGAAGAGACCCAGTACTTC
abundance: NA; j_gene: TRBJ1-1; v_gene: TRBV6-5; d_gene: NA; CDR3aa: CASSQGYTEAFF; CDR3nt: TGTGCCAGCAGCCAGGGGTACACTGAAGCTTTCTTT
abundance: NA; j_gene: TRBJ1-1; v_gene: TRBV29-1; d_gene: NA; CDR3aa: CSVGAGGMTEAFF; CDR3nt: TGCAGCGTTGGGGCAGGAGGAATGACTGAAGCTTTCTTT
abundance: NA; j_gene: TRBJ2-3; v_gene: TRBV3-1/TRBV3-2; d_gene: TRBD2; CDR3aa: CASSRRSGGTSPFSTDTQYF; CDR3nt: TGTGCCAGCAGCCGAAGATCGGGGGGGACCTCGCCATTTAGCACAGATACGCAGTATTTT